Listed below are T cell receptor beta chains from one sample, sequenced in a study of technical replicates of blood from several donors. The assay was immunoSEQ multiplex PCR, and TCRdb's table has in-frame clones only and misses some. The data contain about 74,000 clones, 95% of them singletons. The sequenced sample consisted of T cells isolated from PBMCs. The origin of the receptors is a human donor in good health. CDR3s include the opening cysteine and the closing phenylalanine or tryptophan. The D gene is left open where the match is weak. Clone size appears in some rows only: once, few, many, or a class for an expanded clone.

clone_size	d_call	j_call	v_call	cdr3_nt	cdr3_aa
.	.	TRBJ2-2	TRBV9	TGTGCCAGCAGCCTCGTCAGCGACGGGGAGCTGTTTTTT	CASSLVSDGELFF
.	.	TRBJ2-2	TRBV11-3	TGTGCCAGCAGCTTAGCACAGGGTTCCGGGGAGCTGTTTTTT	CASSLAQGSGELFF
.	.	TRBJ2-2	TRBV5-1	TGCGCCAGCAGCTTGGCCTACGCCGGGGAGCTGTTTTTT	CASSLAYAGELFF
.	TRBD2	TRBJ2-2	TRBV10-3	TGTGCCACCCGCGGGGGGGCTTACACCGGGGAGCTGTTTTTT	CATRGGAYTGELFF
.	.	TRBJ1-3	TRBV4-2	TGTGCCAGCAGCCAAGAAATTCACAGGGCCTCTGGAAACACCATATATTTT	CASSQEIHRASGNTIYF
.	TRBD2	TRBJ2-3	TRBV29-1	TGCAGCGTTGTCCCTGGACTAGCGTTAACAGATACGCAGTATTTT	CSVVPGLALTDTQYF
.	TRBD1	TRBJ1-5	TRBV7-9	TGTGCCAGCAGCGACGAAACAGGGGGCTGGGTCAATCAGCCCCAGCATTTT	CASSDETGGWVNQPQHF
.	TRBD1	TRBJ1-2	TRBV18	TGTGCCAGCTCACGCCAACCGGACAGGGGGGCTGGTGGCTACACCTTC	CASSRQPDRGAGGYTF
once	.	TRBJ2-3	TRBV6-5	TGTGCCAGCAGCCTCTTTACAGGGAGCACAGATACGCAGTATTTT	CASSLFTGSTDTQYF
once	.	TRBJ2-5	TRBV6-1	TGTGCCAGCAGTGGCGATACCTTACGTACGGTAGAGACCCAGTACTTC	CASSGDTLRTVETQYF
.	.	TRBJ1-2	TRBV7-2	TGTGCCAGCAGCTTAGGTACAGGAAACTATGGCTACACCTTC	CASSLGTGNYGYTF
.	.	TRBJ1-4	TRBV10-3	TGTGCCATCAGTGAGGGCGGGGCCCTCGAAAAACTGTTTTTT	CAISEGGALEKLFF
.	TRBD2	TRBJ2-1	TRBV2	TGTGCCAGCAGTGGAATAGGACTAGCGGCCTACAATGAGCAGTTCTTC	CASSGIGLAAYNEQFF
.	.	TRBJ2-5	TRBV6-5	TGTGCCAGCAGTTACTTCCTACAGGGTGACCAAGAGACCCAGTACTTC	CASSYFLQGDQETQYF
.	TRBD2	TRBJ2-2	TRBV5-1	TGCGCCAGCAGCGAGACTAGCGGGAGGACCGGGGAGCTGTTTTTT	CASSETSGRTGELFF
.	TRBD1	TRBJ1-1	TRBV19	TGTGCCAGCCACCTAGGGGGCTCTGAAGCTTTCTTT	CASHLGGSEAFF